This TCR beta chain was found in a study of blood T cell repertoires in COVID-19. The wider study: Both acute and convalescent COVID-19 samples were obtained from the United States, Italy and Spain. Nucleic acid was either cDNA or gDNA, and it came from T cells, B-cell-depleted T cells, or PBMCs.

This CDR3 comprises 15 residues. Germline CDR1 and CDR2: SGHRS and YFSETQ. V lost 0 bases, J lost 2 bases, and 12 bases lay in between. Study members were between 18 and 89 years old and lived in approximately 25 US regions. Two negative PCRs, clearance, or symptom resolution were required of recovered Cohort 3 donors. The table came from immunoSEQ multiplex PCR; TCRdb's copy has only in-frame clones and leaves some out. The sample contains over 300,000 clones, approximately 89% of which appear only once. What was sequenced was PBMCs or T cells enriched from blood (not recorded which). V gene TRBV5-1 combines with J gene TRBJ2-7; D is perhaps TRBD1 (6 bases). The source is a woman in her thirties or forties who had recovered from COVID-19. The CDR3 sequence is CASSLGRGSAYEQYF. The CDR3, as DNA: TGCGCCAGCAGCTTGGGAAGGGGGTCGGCCTACGAGCAGTACTTC.